Here is one T cell receptor (beta chain) with its context. The entry originates in a study of blood T cell repertoires in COVID-19. Turning to the study itself: Acute and convalescent COVID-19 specimens originated in the United States, Italy and Spain. From T cells, B-cell-depleted T cells, or PBMCs came the material, which was cDNA or gDNA.

Original processing notes: Cell counts per sample came from amplifying reference gene primers. The data were produced by immunoSEQ multiplex PCR, yet TCRdb's version contains in-frame clones alone and is incomplete. V and J calls and clone size are copied from that table; D and trimming were computed from the DNA. In the table there are about 47,000 clones, approximately 78% of which are singletons. Germline CDR1 SGHAT, CDR2 FQNNGV. The CDR3 has 15 amino acids. J lost 3 bases, V lost 5 bases, and 7 bases had no gene match. Material: peripheral blood. This TCR was sampled from a human donor with acute or convalescent COVID-19. The donor label of this sample is uncertain. The chain uses TRBV11-2 and TRBJ2-3, with TRBD1 matching over 8 bases. The CDR3: CASSRDRGGTDTQYF. In DNA, the CDR3 is TGTGCCAGCAGCCGAGACAGGGGCGGTACAGATACGCAGTATTTT.